One sample yielded the 30 T cell receptor beta chains listed below, sequenced in a study of T cells after yellow fever vaccination. Each CDR3 protein is one row after TCRdb ran MiXCR on the 5' RACE reads. Of approximately 600,000 distinct CDR3 sequences listed, approximately 13% are singletons. Sequencing used PBMCs, obtained on the day of the yellow fever booster vaccination. The receptors derive from a man aged 25-45 years who received the YFV17D yellow fever vaccine.

The chain joins TRBV15 to TRBJ2-2, with D unresolved. The CDR3 is 12 residues long. V lost 9 bases, J lost 0 bases, and 5 bases lay in between. Per the germline V gene, CDR1 is LNHNV and CDR2 is YYDKDF (reference sequence). CDR3 sequence reads: CATGTNTGELFF. CDR3 bases: TGTGCCACGGGGACGAACACCGGGGAGCTGTTTTTT.

Comments on this clonotype: The germline gene is not matched at one end of the junction; a read error may be the cause. The chain couples TRBV29-1 to TRBJ1-2, with 7 bases fitting TRBD1. Germline CDR1 SQVTM, CDR2 ANQGSEA. The CDR3 sequence is 15 residues long. The CDR3 sequence is CRVGLSGTERYGYTF. Written as DNA, the CDR3 is TGCAGAGTTGGGTTATCCGGGACAGAAAGATATGGCTACACCTTC.

This clonotype was detected ten times or more. The chain combines TRBV5-1 with TRBJ2-7, with D unclear. V was shortened by 4 bases and J by 3 bases, with 14 bases between the two germline ends. The CDR3 is 14 amino acids. Germline-derived CDR1 and CDR2 are SGHRS and YFSETQ. DNA for the CDR3: TGCGCCAGCAGCCCCGGGTCGCAAGGCTACGAGCAGTACTTC. Its protein product is CASSPGSQGYEQYF.

In this sample, this clonotype turned up a few times. The chain couples TRBV5-1 to TRBJ2-3, with TRBD2 matching 14 bases. The germline CDR1 and CDR2 sequences are SGHRS and YFSETQ. The CDR3 contains 18 residues. V was clipped by 4 bases and J by 0 bases; unmatched bases: 7. The DNA of the CDR3 is TGCGCCAGCAGCCCCGGGACTAGCGGGGGACCAAGCACAGATACGCAGTATTTT. Translating gives CASSPGTSGGPSTDTQYF.

In its sample, this clonotype was seen a few times. The chain employs TRBV7-2 and TRBJ2-3; D uncertain. Germline CDR1 and CDR2: SGHTA and FQGNSA. V dropped 1 base and J dropped 7 bases, with 9 bases sitting between them. CDR3 length: 13 amino acids. The CDR3 loop is CASSLGVGNTQYF. Written as DNA, the CDR3 is TGTGCCAGCAGCTTAGGAGTGGGGAATACGCAGTATTTT.

The chain couples TRBV30 to TRBJ2-3, with TRBD2 as a possible D gene (5 bases). The V gene lost 4 bases and the J gene lost 0 bases, with 11 bases spanning the gap. The CDR3 has 14 residues. From germline, CDR1 is GTSNPN and CDR2 SVGIG (reference sequence). The DNA of the CDR3 is TGTGCCTGGAACTTGGGCGGGAGCACAGATACGCAGTATTTT. Encoded protein: CAWNLGGSTDTQYF.

The chain combines TRBV7-6 with TRBJ1-1; no reliable D call. The germline V gene encodes CDR1 SGHVS and CDR2 FNYEAQ. This CDR3 is 14 amino acids long. Between the trimmed V and J ends, which lost 1 base and 3 bases, there was a span of 9 bases. The CDR3 spells CASSLVVSYTEAFF. CDR3 in DNA: TGTGCCAGCAGCTTAGTGGTCAGTTACACTGAAGCTTTCTTT.

This clonotype was observed a few times. The chain couples TRBV4-3 to TRBJ2-3; D gene ambiguous. V was clipped by 2 bases and J by 0 bases, with 12 bases between them. The CDR3 runs 16 residues. Germline V gene sequence: CDR1 LGHNA, CDR2 YSLEER. This CDR3 is CASSQSGLLSTDTQYF. Written as DNA, the CDR3 is TGCGCCAGCAGCCAAAGTGGGCTACTTAGCACAGATACGCAGTATTTT.

The chain is built from TRBV20-1 and TRBJ2-4; D perhaps matches TRBD1 (6 bases). This CDR3 region has 15 residues. V lost 0 bases to trimming and J lost 2 bases, with 11 bases between them. Per the germline V gene, CDR1 is DFQATT and CDR2 is SNEGSKA (reference sequence). CDR3 sequence reads: CSARDQQGPKNIQYF. The CDR3 nucleotides are TGCAGTGCTAGAGATCAACAGGGTCCCAAAAACATTCAGTACTTC.

This clonotype was detected a few times. This chain links TRBV20-1 with TRBJ2-7; tentatively, D is TRBD1 or TRBD2 (5 bases each). The CDR3 has 16 residues. The germline CDR1 and CDR2 sequences are DFQATT and SNEGSKA (reference sequence). The V gene lost 3 bases and the J gene lost 2 bases, with 20 bases spanning the gap. CDR3 bases: TGCAGTGCTAGCACCCCGGAGGACAAAGCAGCCTACGAGCAGTACTTC. Protein product: CSASTPEDKAAYEQYF.

The rearrangement links TRBV12-3 or TRBV12-4 to TRBJ2-3, with D tentatively TRBD1 (5 bases). The CDR3 sequence is 12 residues long. V lost 6 bases, J lost 5 bases, and 9 bases lay in between. The CDR3 loop is CASSEQVDTQYF. The CDR3 DNA reads as TGTGCCAGCAGCGAACAGGTAGATACGCAGTATTTT.

The chain employs TRBV7-2 and TRBJ2-3; D ambiguous. Trimming left V 1 base short and J 6 bases short, with 14 bases between. CDR1 is SGHTA and CDR2 is FQGNSA in the germline V gene. CDR3 size: 15 residues. CDR3 sequence: CASSLERSIVDTQYF. The CDR3 nucleotides are TGTGCCAGCAGCTTAGAGAGGTCGATAGTGGATACGCAGTATTTT.

This clonotype came up a few times. This chain uses TRBV20-1 with TRBJ2-3; maybe TRBD2 (5 bases). Germline V CDR1 and CDR2: DFQATT, SNEGSKA (reference sequence). The CDR3 loop spans 13 amino acids. CDR3 sequence reads: CRGRLAAADTQYF. In DNA, the CDR3 is TGCAGGGGCCGCCTAGCTGCGGCAGATACGCAGTATTTT.

The rearrangement links TRBV20-1 to TRBJ2-5, with D possibly being TRBD1 (5 bases). Germline V lookup: CDR1 DFQATT, CDR2 SNEGSKA (reference sequence). The CDR3 spans 13 residues. V shed 1 base and J shed 4 bases, with 10 bases lying between them. This CDR3 reads CSARGRVGETQYF. The CDR3, as DNA: TGCAGTGCTAGAGGCAGGGTAGGAGAGACCCAGTACTTC.

The chain employs TRBV11-1 and TRBJ2-7; 7 positions agree with TRBD1. CDR1 is SGHAT, CDR2 FQDESV, per germline (reference sequence). V was clipped by 1 base and J by 4 bases; unmatched bases: 19. CDR3 size: 19 residues. CDR3 DNA: TGTGCCAGCAGCTTAGAGGGTGACAGGGTGGGAAATACCCAGTACGAGCAGTACTTC. This sequence encodes CASSLEGDRVGNTQYEQYF.

This chain connects TRBV12-3 or TRBV12-4 to TRBJ2-2; D possibly corresponds to TRBD2 (5 bases). The V gene lost 3 bases and the J gene lost 4 bases, with 9 bases spanning the gap. CDR3 length equals 14 residues. Here the CDR3 reads CASSFDGGTGELFF. In nucleotides, the CDR3 is TGTGCCAGCAGTTTCGACGGAGGCACCGGGGAGCTGTTTTTT.

Only a few counts were recorded for this clonotype. The J gene is TRBJ2-1, the V gene TRBV7-2, with 8 positions matching TRBD2. The CDR3 loop spans 13 amino acids. V gave up 4 bases and J gave up 7 bases; unmatched junction bases: 3. CDR1 and CDR2 (germline): SGHTA, FQGNSA. CDR3 sequence: CASSSSSGNEQFF. In nucleotides, the CDR3 is TGTGCCAGCAGCTCATCTAGCGGGAATGAGCAGTTCTTC.

CDR3 sequence reads: CSVEYPPHGRAVDEQFF. The CDR3 DNA follows: TGCAGCGTTGAATATCCCCCACACGGGAGGGCCGTGGATGAGCAGTTCTTC. The chain employs TRBV29-1 and TRBJ2-1; 8 positions agree with TRBD2. Trimming took 2 bases from V and 8 from J; bases not matched to a gene: 17. Germline V gene sequence: CDR1 SQVTM, CDR2 ANQGSEA. The CDR3 has 17 residues.

This clonotype came up a few times. This chain links TRBV7-8 with TRBJ1-5; D call uncertain. The CDR3 spans 12 residues. Looked up from germline, CDR1 is SGHVS and CDR2 is FQNEAQ. Between the trimmed V and J ends, which lost 8 bases and 3 bases, there was a span of 8 bases. CDR3 DNA: TGTGCCAGCGAACCGGCCAATCAGCCCCAGCATTTT. Translated: CASEPANQPQHF.

This clonotype was counted at least ten times. Sequence at one end of the junction differs from germline and may be a read error. V and J are TRBV19 and TRBJ1-2; D possibly corresponds to TRBD1 (5 bases). This CDR3 contains 13 residues. From germline, CDR1 is LNHDA and CDR2 SQIVND (reference sequence). CDR3 protein: CASSITGGRDRSF. CDR3 coding DNA: TGTGCCAGTAGTATAACAGGAGGCAGAGACCGATCCTTC.

CDR3 bases: TGCAGTGCTAGAGATTCCGGGACAGGGAACACTGAAGCTTTCTTT. It yields the protein CSARDSGTGNTEAFF. The chain employs TRBV20-1 and TRBJ1-1; 8 nucleotides match TRBD1. CDR1 and CDR2 from the germline V gene are DFQATT and SNEGSKA (reference sequence). The CDR3 extends over 15 amino acids. V lost 0 bases to trimming and J lost 1 base; unmatched junction nucleotides: 4.

This clonotype has ten or more counts. The chain combines TRBV7-2 with TRBJ2-5; tentative D call: TRBD2 (5 bases). The CDR3 loop spans 14 amino acids. Germline CDR1 is SGHTA and CDR2 is FQGNSA. Deletions cut 1 base from V and 5 bases from J, with 11 bases between. CDR3 DNA sequence: TGTGCCAGCAGCTTAGAGAGAGGGCGCGAGACCCAGTACTTC. Translation gives CASSLERGRETQYF.

The gene calls are TRBV19 and TRBJ1-1; no reliable D call. Germline CDR1 and CDR2: LNHDA and SQIVND (reference sequence). Trimming pared 5 bases from V and 0 bases from J, leaving 10 bases between. The CDR3 covers 14 residues. The CDR3: CASSSSTLNTEAFF. The CDR3 nucleotides are TGTGCCAGTAGTTCGTCGACGCTGAACACTGAAGCTTTCTTT.

This sequence joins TRBV28 and TRBJ2-7, with D unclear. The CDR3 consists of 12 residues. Germline assignment: CDR1 MDHEN and CDR2 SYDVKM. Trimming removed 1 base from V and 9 bases from J, with 10 bases in between. CDR3 in amino acids: CASSLSRLGQYF. In nucleotides, the CDR3 is TGTGCCAGCAGTTTATCTCGGTTAGGGCAGTACTTC.

This clonotype has only a few counts. The rearrangement uses TRBV7-2 and TRBJ2-5, with TRBD2 matching 9 bases. This CDR3 spans 13 amino acids. CDR1 SGHTA and CDR2 FQGNSA come from the germline V gene. V gave up 6 bases and J gave up 10 bases; unmatched junction bases: 9. In DNA, the CDR3 is TGTGCCAGCAGTTACGAGCGGGAGGAGGGCCAGTACTTC. Amino acid sequence: CASSYEREEGQYF.

This clonotype was recorded a few times. The chain carries TRBV5-4 and TRBJ2-7, with D uncertain. This CDR3 is 14 amino acids long. V shed 0 bases and J shed 3 bases, with 10 bases lying between them. The germline gives CDR1 SGHNT, CDR2 YYREEE (reference sequence). CDR3 DNA sequence: TGTGCCAGCAGCTTGGATCTAGTTCGCTACGAGCAGTACTTC. Translation: CASSLDLVRYEQYF.

This clonotype was counted a few times. The rearrangement links TRBV6-2 or TRBV6-3 to TRBJ2-1; a weak D match, TRBD2 (6 bases). The CDR3 runs to 18 residues. The V gene lost 2 bases and the J gene lost 8 bases, with 25 bases spanning the gap. Germline loops: CDR1 MNHEY, CDR2 SVGEGT. The CDR3 bases are TGTGCCAGCAGTTACCCCGGGACTTCCATTCGAGTAGACGATGAGCAGTTCTTC. Protein: CASSYPGTSIRVDDEQFF.

The rearrangement links TRBV20-1 to TRBJ2-7, with TRBD1 matching over 8 bases. This CDR3 region has 14 residues. Per germline, CDR1 DFQATT and CDR2 SNEGSKA (reference sequence). V gave up 5 bases and J gave up 0 bases; unmatched junction bases: 6. CDR3 amino acids: CSAQDREFSYEQYF. The CDR3 DNA reads TGCAGTGCTCAGGACAGGGAGTTCTCCTACGAGCAGTACTTC.

A few counts support this clonotype. The rearrangement joins TRBV3-1 to TRBJ2-2; D is uncertain. The V end was cut by 3 bases, the J end by 2 bases, with 10 bases between. The CDR3 extends over 15 amino acids. The germline V gene has CDR1 LGHDT and CDR2 YNNKEL (reference sequence). The CDR3 nucleotides read TGTGCCAGCAGCCAGGGATATCTCAACACCGGGGAGCTGTTTTTT. Translated: CASSQGYLNTGELFF.

This chain uses TRBV24-1 with TRBJ2-5; 7 bases are shared with TRBD1. Trimming cost V 5 bases and J 1 base; bases outside gene matches: 6. Germline CDR1 KGHDR, CDR2 SFDVKD. CDR3 length: 15 residues. The CDR3 DNA is TGTGCCACCAGTGTAGGGACAGTGGCCCAAGAGACCCAGTACTTC. Translating gives CATSVGTVAQETQYF.